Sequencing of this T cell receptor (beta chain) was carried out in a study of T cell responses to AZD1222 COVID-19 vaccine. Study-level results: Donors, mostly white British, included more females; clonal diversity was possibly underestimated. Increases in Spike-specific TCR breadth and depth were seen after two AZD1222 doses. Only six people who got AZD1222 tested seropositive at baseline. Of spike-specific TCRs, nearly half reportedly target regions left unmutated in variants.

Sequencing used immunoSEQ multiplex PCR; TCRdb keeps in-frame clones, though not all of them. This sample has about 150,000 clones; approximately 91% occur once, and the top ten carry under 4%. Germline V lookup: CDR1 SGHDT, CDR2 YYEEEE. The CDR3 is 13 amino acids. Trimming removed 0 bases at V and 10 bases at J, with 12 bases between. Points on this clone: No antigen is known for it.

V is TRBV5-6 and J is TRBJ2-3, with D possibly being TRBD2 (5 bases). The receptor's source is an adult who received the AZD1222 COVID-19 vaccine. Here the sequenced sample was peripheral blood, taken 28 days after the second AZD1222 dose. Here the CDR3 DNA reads TGTGCCAGCAGCTTGGGAGGGCAACGGGCGCAGTATTTT. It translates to CASSLGGQRAQYF. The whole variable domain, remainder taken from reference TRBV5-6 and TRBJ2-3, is DAGVTQSPTHLIKTRGQQVTLRCSPKSGHDTVSWYQQALGQGPQFIFQYYEEEERQRGNFPDRFSGHQFPNYSSELNVNALLLGDSALYLCASSLGGQRAQYFGPGTRLTVL.